This TCR beta chain originates from a study of cytomegalovirus exposure and HLA in healthy donors (dated by TCRdb to 2016 to 2017). Study-level background: According to an earlier analysis of 587 of the donors, 200 million or so T cells yielded 117 million unique TCR beta sequences and approximately 300 Gb of sequence data. Roughly 5 DR-DQ haplotypes were handled as single units for association and clustering because linkage in the cohort was strong. An earlier analysis of fewer than 700 of the donors applied high-throughput TCR beta sequencing to assess whether each TCR beta V gene segment acted as functional or pseudogenic. To study patterns of TCR occurrence, a later analysis re-analyzed previously published TCR beta repertoires from 700 or so donors and added high-resolution HLA genotyping. To predict cytomegalovirus infection status, the study brought together high-throughput TCR immunosequencing, statistical association of individual TCRs with disease status, and machine learning. Among 350 to 400 genotyped donors of the cohort, an average of approximately 240,000 unique TCR beta nucleotide sequences were sequenced per donor, roughly 18% of them non-productive. In addition to the first cohort of roughly 670 subjects, a separate validation cohort of 100 to 150 different subjects was used. About 280 gigabases of sequencing data and tens of millions of unique TCR sequences made up an early release that covered 640 HLA-typed donors. All discovery cohort repertoires had been generated on a single sequencing platform. HLA typing covered class I and class II loci at four-digit resolution. Typing coverage differed by locus: A, B, C, DRB1 and DQB1 were typed in roughly 620-640 donors, DQA1 in approximately 520, DPA1 in nearly 610, and DPB1 in just under 490. A later genetic analysis took genome-wide SNP genotypes for about 55% of the roughly 700 donors and used that subset as a discovery cohort. Rather than drawing on any new phenotypic data, the later analysis identified candidate immune exposures from TCR beta sequences and the way those sequences occurred across donors. Alongside the repertoire data, information on donor age, sex, ethnicity and CMV serostatus was compiled. The study aimed to test whether cataloging public T cell receptors could reveal signatures of past pathogen exposure. Of the roughly 400 genotyped donors, approximately 82% fell in the genetic ancestry cluster associated with self-reported Caucasian donors. The study used immunosequencing to profile the T cell repertoires of 670 or so subjects and linked those repertoires to cytomegalovirus serostatus. Points the paper makes about the study in general: In the study, some 180 TCR beta chains were listed as associated with cytomegalovirus. Most TCR sequences were observed very rarely across donors, whereas some public TCRs were present in many individuals. A cluster of highly shared sequence variants was judged likely to represent a technical artifact of the sequencing pipeline. The authors suggested that the approach could potentially be generalized to other disease states and immunological phenotypes. Compared with equally common non-associated chains, HLA-associated TCR beta chains in a later analysis were more clonally expanded and had lower generation probabilities. Because HLA typing was missing for some donors at each locus, association tests included only the typed subset. This cohort had only TCR beta chains sequenced, and the lack of alpha or paired-chain data limited which features could be detected. At a false discovery rate of 0.05, a later analysis linked around 15,000 TCR beta sequences to specific HLA alleles. A further reported finding was that TCR beta sequences accurately predicted the HLA-A and HLA-B alleles for most subjects in the first cohort. Some IMGT-functional V segments, including TRBV6-2 and TRBV6-3, could not be distinguished by the 87-base-pair reads and were therefore excluded. Compared with the approximately 670-donor mean, donors in an Asian-associated ancestry cluster had fewer N-insertions in productive TCRs, according to a later genetic analysis. An association between a missense DCLRE1C variant and V-gene and J-gene trimming of TCR beta chains was found in a later genetic analysis and replicated in an independent cohort. CMV serostatus was the only immune exposure information available for the cohort. According to a later analysis, parvovirus B19, influenza, CMV and Epstein-Barr virus appeared linked to several top co-occurrence clusters. Sequencing depth was assumed to be roughly uniform across donors in the presence/absence analyses, though that assumption may not hold. Strong co-occurrence of HLA alleles, especially DR and DQ, made assigning TCR associations to individual alleles difficult. In an earlier analysis of about 540 of the donors, most TCR beta V segments were observed in productive rearrangements about 90% or about 30% of the time, broadly matching IMGT annotations. A few of the identified cytomegalovirus-associated TCR beta chains were confirmed in vitro to be specific for cytomegalovirus antigens. In both the original and validation cohorts, the classifier was reported to diagnose cytomegalovirus status with high specificity and sensitivity. Because counts were too low, about 18 rarely observed V segments, including chromosome 9 orphons, were left out of the earlier analysis of 587 of the donors. Correlated functional status among segregating V segments might reflect linkage disequilibrium, but an unknown experimental factor could not be ruled out. In a later analysis, TCR association rates were found to vary across HLA loci, with the most associated TCRs seen for DRB1 alleles and the fewest for HLA-C alleles. Most CMV-associated TCR beta chains appeared to be HLA-restricted in a later analysis, and the HLA associations seemed to be driven largely by CMV exposure.

Notes on this clone: Its cognate antigen has yet to be identified. The input lacks base qualities; no much larger clone sits a single base away.

CDR3 length: 15 amino acids, cysteine to phenylalanine. Kept here is only the CDR3 DNA, which spans 45 bases and is read in frame from base 1. From the germline V gene, CDR1 is KGHSH and CDR2 is LQKENI. Compared with germline, V lacks 0 bases and J lacks 7 bases; bases without a gene match: 5. The cohort comprised several hundred healthy bone marrow donors. At the time of sampling, all cohort members were nominally healthy, though unrecorded immune exposures were likely present. The donor was CMV seronegative and was included in the group of 352 seronegative cohort members. A peripheral blood sample was provided by each donor, and peripheral blood mononuclear cells were used for TCR beta sequencing. The Qiagen DNeasy Blood Extraction Kit was used to extract genomic DNA from the blood cell samples. The method was the immunoSEQ multiplex PCR assay. For the multiplex PCR, a mixture combining 60 forward primers for TCR Vbeta segments and 13 reverse primers for TCR Jbeta segments was used. The CDR3 region of rearranged TCR beta genes was amplified from genomic DNA with a multiplex PCR assay. The amplified TCR beta libraries were sequenced on the Illumina HiSeq System as 87-base-pair reads. Per the source publication's procedure: A later analysis counted about 80 million unique TCR beta chains across the 700 or so repertoires, and some 11 million of these chains were shared by at least two donors. A nearest-neighbor algorithm error-corrected the raw reads and collapsed the reads into unique sequences, merging closely related sequences to remove PCR and sequencing errors. Alignment of CDR3 sequences to IMGT reference sequences was used to assign V, D and J gene segments. For a sequence to be retained, a match of at least six nucleotides to both a V gene segment and a J gene segment was required. Rearrangements were called productive when the CDR3 lacked stop codons and stayed in frame with V and J; all others were non-productive. Following IMGT convention, CDR3 was defined as the stretch from the second conserved V-encoded cysteine up to the conserved J-encoded phenylalanine. The earlier analysis of more than 450 of the donors excluded sequences that lacked an unambiguous match to a single V gene segment. An earlier analysis of fewer than 650 of the donors classified V segments as functional when productive rearrangements were above 56.7% and as segregating when the standard deviation between donors was above 5%. To diagnose cytomegalovirus status from the catalog of TCR beta chain sequences, a statistical classification framework was built. In a later analysis, V and J genes were assigned by comparing TCR nucleotide sequences against IMGT/GENE-DB human TR gene sequences. A later analysis assigned CDR3 sequences and most-parsimonious VDJ recombination scenarios with the TCRdist pipeline. In a later analysis, every TCR beta chain was defined by the combination of its CDR3 amino acid sequence and its V-gene family, and reads without a unique V-gene family were dropped. In a later analysis, 550 to 650 highly shared, low-generation-probability nucleotide sequences were removed to address suspected cross-contamination and a sequencing artifact. For each public chain, a later analysis derived a clonal expansion index from normalized ranks of inferred template counts within each repertoire. A later analysis computed generation probabilities with a VDJ recombination model fitted to out-of-frame rearrangements, and checked the results against IGoR. Hypergeometric tests were used in a later analysis to score TCR-TCR, TCR-HLA and TCR-CMV co-occurrence, with a repertoire-size bias correction applied to the TCR pairs. A later analysis estimated false discovery rates by permuting HLA or CMV assignments 20 times. A later analysis grouped co-occurring TCRs with DBSCAN, adding TCRdist sequence similarity when clustering within HLA-allele-positive subsets. Co-occurrence clustering excluded repertoires with fewer than 30,000 or more than 120,000 public chains, plus five with anomalous nucleotide sharing. In TCRdb, the immuneACCESS table is reduced to in-frame sequences with V and J assigned. These tables do not hold every clone; where another copy was compared, an unresolved V gene accounts for under half, and the others remain unexplained. V and J calls and clone size are given by that table; D and trimming were obtained from the DNA. The sample records about 130,000 clones, about 80% of which are singletons. The ten largest clones capture 2.5% to 3.5% of the sample.

Sequenced input: PBMCs. This TCR came from a boy between 2 and 10 years old in good health and CMV-seronegative. This receptor chain uses TRBV18 and TRBJ1-1; TRBD1 matches 10 bases in the middle. The nucleotide sequence is given as TGTGCCAGCTCACCACCCAGGGACAGGGGCTTTGAAGCTTTCTTT. The encoded protein is CASSPPRDRGFEAFF.